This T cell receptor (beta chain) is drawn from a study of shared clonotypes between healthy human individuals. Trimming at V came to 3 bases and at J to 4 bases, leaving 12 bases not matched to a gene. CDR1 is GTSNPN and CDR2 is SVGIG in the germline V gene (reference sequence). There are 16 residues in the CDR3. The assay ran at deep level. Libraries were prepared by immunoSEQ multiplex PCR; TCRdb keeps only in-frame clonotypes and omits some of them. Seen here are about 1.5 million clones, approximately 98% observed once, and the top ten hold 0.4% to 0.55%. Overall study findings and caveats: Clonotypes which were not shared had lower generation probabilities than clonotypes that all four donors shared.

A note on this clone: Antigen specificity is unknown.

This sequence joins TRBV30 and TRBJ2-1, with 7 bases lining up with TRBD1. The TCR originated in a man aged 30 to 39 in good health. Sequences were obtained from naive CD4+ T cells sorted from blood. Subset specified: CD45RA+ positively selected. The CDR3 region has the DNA TGTGCCTGGAGGGATCCACCCCAGGGGGTTTACAATGAGCAGTTCTTC. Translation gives CAWRDPPQGVYNEQFF.